These 31 T cell receptor beta chains were sequenced from one sample in a study of T cell repertoires in cytomegalovirus infection. Via MiXCR, TCRdb re-called the reads, giving one row per CDR3 protein. The sample has 500,000 to 600,000 distinct CDR3 sequences, about 17% seen once. Sequences were obtained from CD8+ T cells from PBMCs. These receptors were obtained from a human donor in good health (CMV status not recorded). Some clones in this sample may be carry-over from other donors' samples.

Many counts were recorded for this clonotype. This rearrangement joins TRBV28 to TRBJ1-5; TRBD1 matches 7 bases. Trimming took 5 bases from V and 2 from J; bases not matched to a gene: 6. There are 15 residues in the CDR3. Germline V gene lookup returns CDR1 MDHEN and CDR2 SYDVKM. DNA of the CDR3: TGTGCCAGCAGTAACAGGGGATCGGGCAATCAGCCCCAGCATTTT. It is translated as CASSNRGSGNQPQHF.

This clonotype occurred many times. The rearrangement joins TRBV12-3 or TRBV12-4 to TRBJ1-1; D ambiguous. The V end was cut by 4 bases, the J end by 7 bases, with 19 bases between. CDR3 length: 15 amino acids. The CDR3 loop is CASSSLGSSGLEAFF. The CDR3 DNA reads as TGTGCCAGCAGTTCCCTTGGATCCTCGGGCCTTGAAGCTTTCTTT.

This clonotype was seen many times. The CDR3 sequence: CASSSTINNEQFF. The CDR3 DNA reads as TGTGCCAGCAGCTCTACAATAAACAATGAGCAGTTCTTC. The rearrangement links TRBV7-9 to TRBJ2-1; D is undetermined. This CDR3 spans 13 amino acids. V was clipped by 4 bases and J by 5 bases, with 9 bases between them. From germline, CDR1 is SEHNR and CDR2 FQNEAQ (reference sequence).

V and J are TRBV5-1 and TRBJ2-3, with D possibly TRBD2 on 6 matching bases. The ends were cut back, 7 bases at V and 2 bases at J, with 17 bases in the middle. The V gene's germline CDR1 is SGHRS and CDR2 YFSETQ. This CDR3 region has 15 residues. The CDR3 region is CASGVAASNTDTQYF. The CDR3 nucleotides read TGCGCCAGCGGCGTAGCGGCTTCAAACACAGATACGCAGTATTTT. Full variable domain (rest looked up from reference TRBV5-1 and TRBJ2-3): KAGVTQTPRYLIKTRGQQVTLSCSPISGHRSVSWYQQTPGQGLQFLFEYFSETQRNKGNFPGRFSGRQFSNSRSEMNVSTLELGDSALYLCASGVAASNTDTQYFGPGTRLTVL.

This clonotype has only a few counts. This rearrangement joins TRBV27 to TRBJ2-7; maybe TRBD1 (6 bases). Germline V gives CDR1 MNHEY, CDR2 SMNVEV (reference sequence). The CDR3 covers 13 residues. V was shortened by 6 bases and J by 3 bases, with 12 bases between the two germline ends. CDR3 residues: CASRKTGYYEQYF. The CDR3 nucleotides read TGTGCCAGCAGGAAAACAGGGTACTACGAGCAGTACTTC.

The chain employs TRBV19 and TRBJ2-1; 7 nucleotides agree with TRBD2. V was clipped by 1 base and J by 0 bases; unmatched bases: 0. The CDR3 is made up of 15 amino acids. Germline CDR1 is LNHDA and CDR2 is SQIVND (reference sequence). The CDR3: CASSIAGGSYNEQFF. The CDR3, as DNA: TGTGCCAGTAGTATAGCGGGGGGCTCCTACAATGAGCAGTTCTTC. Filled out from reference TRBV19 and TRBJ2-1, the complete variable domain reads DGGITQSPKYLFRKEGQNVTLSCEQNLNHDAMYWYRQDPGQGLRLIYYSQIVNDFQKGDIAEGYSVSREKKESFPLTVTSAQKNPTAFYLCASSIAGGSYNEQFFGPGTRLTVL.

This clonotype has a count of ten or more. The gene calls are TRBV6-1 and TRBJ2-3, with TRBD1 matching over 9 bases. V dropped 5 bases and J dropped 4; count of bases not matched to a gene: 10. The CDR3 sequence is 16 residues long. CDR1 MNHNS and CDR2 SASEGT come from the germline V gene. DNA for the CDR3: TGTGCCAGCAGTCAAGGGAGACAGGGGGTCCCAGATACGCAGTATTTT. Translating it yields CASSQGRQGVPDTQYF.

This clonotype was observed at least ten times. This chain connects TRBV7-3 to TRBJ2-3, with 8 bases identical to TRBD1. With 5 bases clipped from V and 3 bases from J, the junction kept 4 bases outside the gene matches. CDR1 is SGHTA and CDR2 is FQGTGA in the germline V gene. CDR3 size: 14 residues. The CDR3 protein is CASSPWTGTDTQYF. The CDR3 DNA sequence: TGTGCCAGCAGCCCCTGGACAGGGACAGATACGCAGTATTTT. Based on the CDR3 plus reference TRBV7-3 and TRBJ2-3, the full variable domain is GAGVSQTPSNKVTEKGKYVELRCDPISGHTALYWYRQSLGQGPEFLIYFQGTGAADDSGLPNDRFFAVRPEGSVSTLKIQRTERGDSAVYLCASSPWTGTDTQYFGPGTRLTVL.

This clonotype has ten or more counts. CDR3 residues: CASSSRAEGNSPLHF. CDR3 nucleotide sequence: TGTGCCAGCAGCTCGCGCGCGGAGGGTAATTCACCCCTCCACTTT. The V and J genes are TRBV7-9 and TRBJ1-6; D unresolved. Germline V gene sequence: CDR1 SEHNR, CDR2 FQNEAQ (reference sequence). Deletions cut 4 bases from V and 6 bases from J, with 13 bases between. CDR3 size: 15 residues.

This clonotype occurred many times. The gene calls are TRBV4-1 and TRBJ2-3, with TRBD1 as a possible D gene (6 bases). This CDR3 is built from 15 residues. Looked up from germline, CDR1 is MGHRA and CDR2 is YSYEKL. With 3 bases removed from V and 2 bases from J, the gap between germline ends came to 12 bases. The CDR3 region is CASSQDGDTTDTQYF. CDR3 in DNA: TGCGCCAGCAGCCAGGATGGGGACACCACAGATACGCAGTATTTT.

This clonotype was seen more than once but under ten times. CDR3 sequence: CASSLTTGSEAFF. DNA for the CDR3: TGCGCCAGCAGCTTGACGACGGGGTCTGAAGCTTTCTTT. The chain is built from TRBV5-1 and TRBJ1-1, with D hard to call. The CDR3 is made up of 13 amino acids. V dropped 1 base and J dropped 6 bases, with 10 bases sitting between them. Germline V CDR1 and CDR2: SGHRS, YFSETQ.

The V call is TRBV5-5, the J call TRBJ2-7, with 7 bases matching TRBD1. The CDR3 is 14 amino acids. Trimming at V came to 0 bases and at J to 4 bases, leaving 4 bases not matched to a gene. Germline V CDR1 and CDR2: SGHKS, YYEKEE (reference sequence). CDR3 in DNA: TGTGCCAGCAGCTTGGTTCTCAGGGGGTACGAGCAGTACTTC. This codes for CASSLVLRGYEQYF.

The rearrangement uses TRBV27 and TRBJ2-3, with D uncertain. Germline-derived CDR1 and CDR2 are MNHEY and SMNVEV (reference sequence). The CDR3 totals 13 residues. The V end was cut by 6 bases, the J end by 2 bases, with 9 bases between. The CDR3 reads CASRTFVTDTQYF. CDR3 DNA: TGTGCCAGCAGGACCTTCGTCACAGATACGCAGTATTTT.

The chain is built from TRBV2 and TRBJ1-3; D might be TRBD1 (6 bases). The CDR3 has 16 amino acids. V lost 5 bases to trimming and J lost 0 bases, with 14 bases between them. The V gene's germline CDR1 is SNHLY and CDR2 FYNNEI. The CDR3 spells CASSTGQLISGNTIYF. In DNA form, the CDR3 reads TGTGCCAGCAGTACAGGACAGCTTATCTCTGGAAACACCATATATTTT.

The J gene is TRBJ2-7, the V gene TRBV27; D uncertain. This CDR3 has 12 residues. V lost 5 bases, J lost 4 bases, and 9 bases lay in between. CDR1 is MNHEY, CDR2 SMNVEV, per germline (reference sequence). The CDR3, as DNA: TGTGCCAGCAGTCCCCTAGGGTACGAGCAGTACTTC. Its translation: CASSPLGYEQYF.

This clonotype came up a few times. The genes are TRBV14 and TRBJ1-6; D possibly corresponds to TRBD1 (5 bases). V was shortened by 2 bases and J by 0 bases, with 8 bases between the two germline ends. CDR1 is SGHDN and CDR2 is FVKESK in the germline V gene. The CDR3 totals 16 residues. The DNA of the CDR3 is TGTGCCAGCAGCCAAAAGGGGAGCTCCTATAATTCACCCCTCCACTTT. Protein sequence: CASSQKGSSYNSPLHF. The whole variable domain, remainder taken from reference TRBV14 and TRBJ1-6, is EAGVTQFPSHSVIEKGQTVTLRCDPISGHDNLYWYRRVMGKEIKFLLHFVKESKQDESGMPNNRFLAERTGGTYSTLKVQPAELEDSGVYFCASSQKGSSYNSPLHFGNGTRLTVT.

This clonotype was seen once. The CDR3 DNA sequence: TGTGCCAGCAGTTTCCCGGAGGGTCTCTATGGCTACACCTTC. Translated, it gives CASSFPEGLYGYTF. The chain links TRBV28 to TRBJ1-2; D ambiguous. The V end lost 3 bases, the J end lost 4 bases, and 12 bases lay between the germline ends. From germline, CDR1 is MDHEN and CDR2 SYDVKM. The CDR3 runs to 14 residues.

This clonotype has a count of ten or more. The rearrangement uses TRBV20-1 and TRBJ1-2; D is ambiguous. The CDR3 consists of 18 residues. CDR1 and CDR2 from the germline V gene are DFQATT and SNEGSKA (reference sequence). Trimming shortened V by 6 bases and J by 4 bases, and 30 bases separated the two germline ends. The CDR3 coding sequence is TGCAGTGCCCGGACGGGATCCACTTCTCCCACCTCTAGCTATGGCTACACCTTC. Translating gives CSARTGSTSPTSSYGYTF.

This clonotype was counted only a few times. V usage is TRBV9 and J usage is TRBJ2-1, with 7 bases matching TRBD2. After removal of 8 bases from V and 4 bases from J, the junction contained 9 bases not matched to a gene. The CDR3 covers 14 residues. The germline V gene has CDR1 SGDLS and CDR2 YYNGEE. The CDR3 protein is CASGGAAGYNEQFF. The CDR3 DNA sequence: TGTGCCAGTGGCGGGGCAGCGGGGTACAATGAGCAGTTCTTC.

At least ten counts were recorded for this clonotype. The chain links TRBV7-6 to TRBJ1-1, with TRBD1 matching 10 bases. Per the germline V gene, CDR1 is SGHVS and CDR2 is FNYEAQ. Trimming took 5 bases from V and 5 from J; bases not matched to a gene: 11. The CDR3 spans 16 residues. Written as DNA, the CDR3 is TGTGCCAGCAGCCCCGCCCGGGACAGGGGAAGGACTGAAGCTTTCTTT. Protein: CASSPARDRGRTEAFF.

Regarding this clonotype: Being one base from a much bigger clone, this may be a read error. This chain joins TRBV19 and TRBJ1-5; weak D call: TRBD1 (5 bases). Trimming shortened V by 0 bases and J by 1 base, and 10 bases separated the two germline ends. The CDR3 has 16 residues. The germline V gene encodes CDR1 LNHDA and CDR2 SQIVND (reference sequence). CDR3 protein: CASSIERDASNQPQHF. CDR3 DNA: TGTGCCAGTAGTATAGAGAGGGACGCGAGCAATCAGCCCCAGCATTTT.

This clonotype was detected only a few times. This chain uses TRBV6-6 with TRBJ2-1; 8 nucleotides align to TRBD2. V was clipped by 2 bases and J by 5 bases; unmatched bases: 5. Germline values: CDR1 MNHNY, CDR2 SVGAGI (reference sequence). The CDR3 spans 15 residues. CDR3 DNA sequence: TGTGCCAGCAGTTACGAAACGGGGGGGGACAATGAGCAGTTCTTC. Amino acid sequence: CASSYETGGDNEQFF.

This clonotype has at least ten counts. This chain links TRBV29-1 with TRBJ2-3, with 11 bases that match TRBD2. CDR1 and CDR2 (germline): SQVTM, ANQGSEA. The CDR3 loop spans 19 amino acids. V shed 5 bases, J shed 3 bases, and the junction held 19 bases outside the gene matches. The CDR3 spells CSVTWKHSRLAGGTDTQYF. CDR3 DNA sequence: TGCAGCGTTACTTGGAAGCACAGTCGGCTAGCGGGAGGAACAGATACGCAGTATTTT.

The chain carries TRBV20-1 and TRBJ2-1; TRBD2 agrees at 9 bases. V shed 7 bases and J 2 bases; nucleotides not matched to a gene: 12. The CDR3 has 16 residues. Per the germline V gene, CDR1 is DFQATT and CDR2 is SNEGSKA (reference sequence). The CDR3 nucleotides read TGCAGTGATACACCTTCCGCGGGAGGGCCCTACAATGAGCAGTTCTTC. Protein sequence: CSDTPSAGGPYNEQFF.

This clonotype was detected ten times or more. This chain connects TRBV27 to TRBJ2-7; D is perhaps TRBD2 (5 bases). Germline values: CDR1 MNHEY, CDR2 SMNVEV (reference sequence). The CDR3 consists of 13 residues. V was pared by 4 bases and J by 6 bases, with 13 bases between. The CDR3 reads CASSSGSGVEQYF. The CDR3 DNA sequence: TGTGCCAGCAGTTCAGGCTCCGGGGTCGAGCAGTACTTC.

The chain couples TRBV4-1 to TRBJ2-3; D call uncertain. The CDR3 sequence is 13 residues long. V lost 3 bases and J lost 0, with 4 bases in between. CDR1 and CDR2 from the germline V gene are MGHRA and YSYEKL. This CDR3 reads CASSQQSTDTQYF. The DNA for the CDR3 is TGCGCCAGCAGCCAGCAGAGCACAGATACGCAGTATTTT.

The chain employs TRBV12-5 and TRBJ2-5; the D is unclear. V dropped 0 bases and J dropped 3 bases, with 5 bases sitting between them. The CDR3 has 13 amino acids. Germline CDR1 is LGHNT and CDR2 is FRNRAP. CDR3 residues: CASGLVPEETQYF. In DNA, the CDR3 is TGTGCTAGTGGTTTGGTCCCGGAAGAGACCCAGTACTTC.

About this clonotype itself: Possible read error: a much larger clone is one base away. The rearrangement joins TRBV5-6 to TRBJ2-1; D is possibly TRBD1 (6 bases). The V end lost 0 bases, the J end lost 7 bases, and 14 bases lay between the germline ends. The CDR3 loop spans 15 amino acids. Per germline, CDR1 SGHDT and CDR2 YYEEEE. The CDR3 DNA follows: TGTGCCAGCAGCTTGGGACAGGTGGCGGCTAATGAGCAGTTCTTC. This codes for CASSLGQVAANEQFF.

This clonotype was counted many times. The chain has TRBV14 and TRBJ1-6; no definite D call. The CDR3 sequence is 14 residues long. Germline lookup yields CDR1 SGHDN and CDR2 FVKESK. Deletions cut 0 bases from V and 8 bases from J, with 8 bases between. The CDR3 is CASSQDVLDSPLHF. The CDR3 bases are TGTGCCAGCAGCCAAGACGTCCTTGATTCACCCCTCCACTTT.

The gene calls are TRBV6-6 and TRBJ1-1, with D uncertain. Germline lookup yields CDR1 MNHNY and CDR2 SVGAGI (reference sequence). Trimming took off 5 bases at V and 10 bases at J, with 11 bases between the two ends. This CDR3 contains 11 residues. DNA of the CDR3: TGTGCCAGCAGTGATTACGTCCGAGCTTTCTTT. As protein: CASSDYVRAFF.

This clonotype has ten or more counts. The chain has TRBV7-3 and TRBJ1-2; no reliable D call. From germline, CDR1 is SGHTA and CDR2 FQGTGA. The CDR3 consists of 15 residues. V lost 4 bases and J lost 6, with 18 bases in between. CDR3 DNA sequence: TGTGCCAGCAGCTCCTCGACTGGAAAAGCGGATGGCTACACCTTC. Protein: CASSSSTGKADGYTF.